The rows below give T cell receptor beta chains drawn from one sample of a study of control samples from healthy donors and cancer patients. Repertoires were generated with immunoSEQ multiplex PCR, while TCRdb's copy carries only in-frame clones and drops some. The table records roughly 120,000 clones, 90% of them present only once. Input material: blood. The receptors originated from a human donor in good health. The donor label of this sample is uncertain. The CDR3 runs from the conserved cysteine through the conserved F or W. A D gene is named only where the DNA matches it firmly. A row's size may be missing; if present it is once, few, many or a size class.

v_gene	j_gene	abundance	d_gene	CDR3nt	CDR3aa
TRBV12-5	TRBJ1-5	once	TRBD1	TGTGCTAGTGGTTTGGGGGACAGGAGACATCAGCCCCAGCATTTT	CASGLGDRRHQPQHF
TRBV5-8	TRBJ2-2	NA	NA	TGTGCCAGCAGCTTCAGAGGCACGAACACCGGGGAGCTGTTTTTT	CASSFRGTNTGELFF
TRBV6-5	TRBJ2-1	NA	NA	TGTGCCAGCAGAGGCCAGGGTACCCCAGGGGAGCAGTTCTTC	CASRGQGTPGEQFF
TRBV9	TRBJ2-5	NA	NA	TGTGCCAGCAGCTTCCAAGCCGGCGGGTCTGGTTTTCGGGAGACCCAGTACTTC	CASSFQAGGSGFRETQYF
TRBV10-2	TRBJ2-2	NA	NA	TGCGCCAGCAGTGAGTCAAGGGCGGGCGGGGAGCTGTTTTTT	CASSESRAGGELFF
TRBV2	TRBJ1-2	NA	NA	TGTGCCAGCAGCCGAGACCGGGGTTCTAACTATGGCTACACCTTC	CASSRDRGSNYGYTF
TRBV4-2	TRBJ2-3	NA	NA	TGTGCCAGCAGCCAAAAGCTTACGCGTGGCACAGATACGCAGTATTTT	CASSQKLTRGTDTQYF
TRBV3-1/TRBV3-2	TRBJ2-1	once	NA	TGTGCCAGCAGGCGGGGTGGGCACAATGAGCAGTTCTTC	CASRRGGHNEQFF
TRBV19	TRBJ2-5	NA	TRBD2	TGTGCCAGTAGTATAGTAAGTCTAGCGGGGACCCAAGAGACCCAGTACTTC	CASSIVSLAGTQETQYF
TRBV6-5	TRBJ2-5	few	TRBD1	TGTGCCAGCAGACACCGGACAGGGGATCGAGAGACCCAGTACTTC	CASRHRTGDRETQYF
TRBV6-2/TRBV6-3	TRBJ1-5	few	NA	TGTGCCAGCAGTGCCCCTTATAGCAATCAGCCCCAGCATTTT	CASSAPYSNQPQHF
TRBV3-1/TRBV3-2	TRBJ1-5	NA	NA	TGTGCCAGCAGCCAAGGAGCAGGAACGCTGGATCAGCCCCAGCATTTT	CASSQGAGTLDQPQHF
TRBV27	TRBJ1-1	NA	NA	TGTGCCAGCAGTCCCCGACAGCGGGCTGAAGCTTTCTTT	CASSPRQRAEAFF
TRBV7-2	TRBJ1-1	NA	NA	TGTGCCAGCAGCTTAGTTGGGTTAATACGCACTGAAGCTTTCTTT	CASSLVGLIRTEAFF
TRBV15	TRBJ1-2	NA	NA	TGTGCCACCAGCAGAGATCTGGGTAGGCCGACCACTGGCTACACCTTC	CATSRDLGRPTTGYTF
TRBV4-1	TRBJ1-2	once	NA	TGCGCCAGCAGCCAACCGGGGGGGTCTGGCTACACCTTC	CASSQPGGSGYTF
TRBV10-1	TRBJ1-1	NA	NA	TGCGCCAGCAGTGCGGGTAAGGGAACTGAAGCTTTCTTT	CASSAGKGTEAFF
TRBV3-1/TRBV3-2	TRBJ2-6	NA	NA	TGTGCCAGCAGCCGGGACCCAGGGTCTGGGGCCAACGTCCTGACTTTC	CASSRDPGSGANVLTF
TRBV4-1	TRBJ2-3	NA	NA	TGCGCCAGCAGCCAAGATACATCCAAAGATACGCAGTATTTT	CASSQDTSKDTQYF
TRBV7-9	TRBJ2-6	NA	NA	TGTGCCAGCAGCTCGGGATACTCTGGGGCCAACGTCCTGACTTTC	CASSSGYSGANVLTF
TRBV14	TRBJ2-3	NA	NA	TGTGCCACTAATAGAATTCGCACAGATACGCAGTATTTT	CATNRIRTDTQYF
TRBV5-1	TRBJ2-2	NA	NA	TGCGCCAGCAGCTCCAGGGGTAAGGACACCGGGGAGCTGTTTTTT	CASSSRGKDTGELFF
TRBV28	TRBJ1-2	once	NA	TGTGCCAGCAGTTTTAAAGGGAAGATTCAAGAGGGCTACACCTTC	CASSFKGKIQEGYTF
TRBV19	TRBJ1-5	NA	TRBD1	TGTGCCAGTAGTATATACAGGGGGCCTCAGCCCCAGCATTTT	CASSIYRGPQPQHF